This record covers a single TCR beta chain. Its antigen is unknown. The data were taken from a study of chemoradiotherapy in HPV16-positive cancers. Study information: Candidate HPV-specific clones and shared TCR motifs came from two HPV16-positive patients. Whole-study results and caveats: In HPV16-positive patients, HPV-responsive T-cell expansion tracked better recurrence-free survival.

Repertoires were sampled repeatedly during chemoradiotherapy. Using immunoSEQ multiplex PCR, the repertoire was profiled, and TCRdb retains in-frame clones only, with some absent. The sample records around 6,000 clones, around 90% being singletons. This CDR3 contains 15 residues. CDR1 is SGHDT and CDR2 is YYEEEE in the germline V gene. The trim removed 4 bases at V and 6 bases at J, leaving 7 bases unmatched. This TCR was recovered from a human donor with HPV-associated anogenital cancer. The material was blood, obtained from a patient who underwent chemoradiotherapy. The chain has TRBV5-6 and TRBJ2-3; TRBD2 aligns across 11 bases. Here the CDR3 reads CASSLTSGSGDTQYF. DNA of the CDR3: TGTGCCAGCAGCCTAACTAGCGGGAGTGGGGATACGCAGTATTTT.